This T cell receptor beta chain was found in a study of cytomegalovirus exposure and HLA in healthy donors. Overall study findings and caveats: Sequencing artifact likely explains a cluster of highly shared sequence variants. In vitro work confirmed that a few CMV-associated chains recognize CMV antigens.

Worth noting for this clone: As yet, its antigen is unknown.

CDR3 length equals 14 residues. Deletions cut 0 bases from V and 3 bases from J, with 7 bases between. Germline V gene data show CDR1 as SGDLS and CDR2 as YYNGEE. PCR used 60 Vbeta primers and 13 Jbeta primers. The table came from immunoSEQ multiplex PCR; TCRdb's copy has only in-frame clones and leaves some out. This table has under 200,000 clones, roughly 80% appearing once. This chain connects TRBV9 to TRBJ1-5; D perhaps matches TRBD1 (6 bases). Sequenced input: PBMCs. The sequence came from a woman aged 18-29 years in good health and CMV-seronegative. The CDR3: CASSVGDTNQPQHF. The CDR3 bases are TGTGCCAGCAGCGTAGGGGACACCAATCAGCCCCAGCATTTT. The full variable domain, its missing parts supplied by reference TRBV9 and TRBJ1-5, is DSGVTQTPKHLITATGQRVTLRCSPRSGDLSVYWYQQSLDQGLQFLIQYYNGEERAKGNILERFSAQQFPDLHSELNLSSLELGDSALYFCASSVGDTNQPQHFGDGTRLSIL.